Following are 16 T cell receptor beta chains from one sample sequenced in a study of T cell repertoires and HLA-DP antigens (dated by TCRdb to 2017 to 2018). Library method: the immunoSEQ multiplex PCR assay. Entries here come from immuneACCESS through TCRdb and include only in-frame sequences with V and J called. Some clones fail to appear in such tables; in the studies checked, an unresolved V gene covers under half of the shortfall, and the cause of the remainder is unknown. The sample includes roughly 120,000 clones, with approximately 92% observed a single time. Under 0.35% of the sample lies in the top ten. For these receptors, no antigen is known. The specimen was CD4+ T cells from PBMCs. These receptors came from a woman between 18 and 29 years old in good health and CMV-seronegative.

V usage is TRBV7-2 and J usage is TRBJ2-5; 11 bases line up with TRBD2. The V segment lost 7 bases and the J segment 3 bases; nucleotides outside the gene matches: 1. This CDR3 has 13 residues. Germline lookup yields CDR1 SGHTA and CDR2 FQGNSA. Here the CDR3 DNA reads TGTGCCAGCACGGGACTAGCGGAAGAGACCCAGTACTTC. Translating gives CASTGLAEETQYF.

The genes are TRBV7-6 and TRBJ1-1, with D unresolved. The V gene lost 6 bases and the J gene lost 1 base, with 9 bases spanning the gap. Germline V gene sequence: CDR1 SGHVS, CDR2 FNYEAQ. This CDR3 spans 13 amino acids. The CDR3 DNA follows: TGTGCCAGCAGGTTGCAAGGGAACACTGAAGCTTTCTTT. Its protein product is CASRLQGNTEAFF.

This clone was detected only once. For the CDR3, the DNA is TGTGCCAGCAGCTTTGGACTAGCGGGGAAAGAGACCCAGTACTTC. Its translation is CASSFGLAGKETQYF. This sequence joins TRBV28 and TRBJ2-5, with 12 bases identical to TRBD2. CDR3 length: 15 residues. V dropped 6 bases and J dropped 3; count of bases not matched to a gene: 5. Germline loops: CDR1 MDHEN, CDR2 SYDVKM.

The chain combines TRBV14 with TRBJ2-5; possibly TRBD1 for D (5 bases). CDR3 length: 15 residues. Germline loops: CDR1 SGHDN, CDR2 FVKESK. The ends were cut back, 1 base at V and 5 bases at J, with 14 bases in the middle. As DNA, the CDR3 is TGTGCCAGCAGCCAAGTGGAAGGGGCAGGGGAGACCCAGTACTTC. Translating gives CASSQVEGAGETQYF.

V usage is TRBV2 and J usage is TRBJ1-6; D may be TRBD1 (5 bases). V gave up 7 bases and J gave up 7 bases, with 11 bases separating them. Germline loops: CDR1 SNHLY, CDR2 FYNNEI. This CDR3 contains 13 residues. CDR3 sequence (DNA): TGTGCCAGCAAGCAGGGAAGGAATTCACCCCTCCACTTT. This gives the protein CASKQGRNSPLHF.

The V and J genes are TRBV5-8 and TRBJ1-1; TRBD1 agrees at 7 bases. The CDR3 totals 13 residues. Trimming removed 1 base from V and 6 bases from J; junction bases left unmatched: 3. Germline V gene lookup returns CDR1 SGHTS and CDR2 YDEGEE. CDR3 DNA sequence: TGTGCCAGCAGCTTGCAGGGGGTGGCTGAAGCTTTCTTT. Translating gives CASSLQGVAEAFF.

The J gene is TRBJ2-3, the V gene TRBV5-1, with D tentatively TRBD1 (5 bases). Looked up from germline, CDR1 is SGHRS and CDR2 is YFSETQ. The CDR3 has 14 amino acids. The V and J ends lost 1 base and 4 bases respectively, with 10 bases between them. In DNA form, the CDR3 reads TGCGCCAGCAGCTTGCCACAGGCAGCAGATACGCAGTATTTT. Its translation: CASSLPQAADTQYF.

The DNA for the CDR3 is TGTGCCACCAGCAGAGACTCTCGGGGGGGCTACACCTTC. Amino acid sequence: CATSRDSRGGYTF. This sequence joins TRBV15 and TRBJ1-2; weak D call: TRBD1 (5 bases). Per the germline V gene, CDR1 is LNHNV and CDR2 is YYDKDF (reference sequence). Trimming shortened V by 0 bases and J by 8 bases, and 10 bases separated the two germline ends. This CDR3 is 13 amino acids long.

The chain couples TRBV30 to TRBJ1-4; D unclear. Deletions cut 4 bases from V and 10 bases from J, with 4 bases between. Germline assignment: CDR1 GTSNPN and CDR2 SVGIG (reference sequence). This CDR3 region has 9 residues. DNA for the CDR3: TGTGCCTGGATTGGAAAACTGTTTTTT. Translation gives CAWIGKLFF.

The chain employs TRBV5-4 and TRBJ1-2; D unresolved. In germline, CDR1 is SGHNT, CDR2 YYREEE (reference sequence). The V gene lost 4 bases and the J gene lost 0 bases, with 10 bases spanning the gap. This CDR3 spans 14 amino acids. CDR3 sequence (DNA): TGTGCCAGCAGCACGGGTCTAGCTAACTATGGCTACACCTTC. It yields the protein CASSTGLANYGYTF.

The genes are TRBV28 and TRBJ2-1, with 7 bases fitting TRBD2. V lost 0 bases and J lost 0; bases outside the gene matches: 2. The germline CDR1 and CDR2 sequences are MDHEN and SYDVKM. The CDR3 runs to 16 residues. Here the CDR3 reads CASSLWRGSSYNEQFF. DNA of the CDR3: TGTGCCAGCAGTTTATGGCGGGGGAGCTCCTACAATGAGCAGTTCTTC.

CDR3 nucleotide sequence: TGCGCCAGCAGCTTGGAGGGCGGGAGTGTGAGCGAGCAGTACTTC. It yields the protein CASSLEGGSVSEQYF. The genes are TRBV5-1 and TRBJ2-7; 7 nucleotides align to TRBD2. This CDR3 is 15 amino acids long. V lost 0 bases, J lost 6 bases, and 9 bases stayed unmatched. Germline CDR1 reads SGHRS; CDR2 reads YFSETQ.

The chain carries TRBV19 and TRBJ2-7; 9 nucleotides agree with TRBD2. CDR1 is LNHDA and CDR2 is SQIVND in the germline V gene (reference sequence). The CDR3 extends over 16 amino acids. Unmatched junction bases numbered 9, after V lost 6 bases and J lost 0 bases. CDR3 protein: CASRRTWREGSYEQYF. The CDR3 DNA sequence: TGTGCCAGTAGGAGGACCTGGCGGGAGGGCTCCTACGAGCAGTACTTC.

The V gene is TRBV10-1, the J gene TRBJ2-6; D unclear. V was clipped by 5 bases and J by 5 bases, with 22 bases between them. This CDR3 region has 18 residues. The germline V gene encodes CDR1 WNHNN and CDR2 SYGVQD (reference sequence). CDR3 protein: CASSLLIRSQSRANVLTF. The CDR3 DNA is TGCGCCAGCAGTCTTCTGATAAGATCACAAAGTCGGGCCAACGTCCTGACTTTC.

This CDR3 reads CAIRSGASNQPQHF. CDR3 nucleotides: TGTGCCATCAGGTCTGGGGCTAGCAATCAGCCCCAGCATTTT. This chain joins TRBV10-3 and TRBJ1-5, with a weak D call TRBD1 (5 bases). Per the germline V gene, CDR1 is ENHRY and CDR2 is SYGVKD. Trimming removed 6 bases at V and 0 bases at J, with 9 bases between. The CDR3 consists of 14 residues.

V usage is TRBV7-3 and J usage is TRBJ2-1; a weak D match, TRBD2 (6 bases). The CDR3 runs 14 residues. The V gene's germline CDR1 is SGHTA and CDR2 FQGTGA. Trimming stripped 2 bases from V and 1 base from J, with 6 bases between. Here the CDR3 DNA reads TGTGCCAGCAGCTTACGGGGGTCCTACAATGAGCAGTTCTTC. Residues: CASSLRGSYNEQFF.